The rows below give T cell receptor beta chains drawn from one sample of a study of cytomegalovirus exposure and HLA in healthy donors. Some clones are missing from TCRdb's copy, which holds only in-frame ones; the method was immunoSEQ multiplex PCR. The data contain under 200,000 clones, 75% to 85% of them singletons. Input material: PBMCs. All receptors derive from a woman between 50 and 59 years old in good health and CMV-seronegative. The CDR3 runs from the conserved cysteine through the conserved F or W. D genes are given only for firm matches. Size is stated for part of the rows, as once, few or many counts, or as a class when the clone is expanded.

V: TRBV7-2; J: TRBJ2-1; size: -; D: -; CDR3: CASSASYHNEQFF; DNA: TGTGCCAGCAGCGCCTCCTACCACAATGAGCAGTTCTTC
V: TRBV27; J: TRBJ2-7; size: -; D: -; CDR3: CASSFVPDGSFQGQYF; DNA: TGTGCCAGCAGTTTCGTCCCAGACGGTTCATTCCAGGGGCAGTACTTC
V: TRBV9; J: TRBJ2-2; size: -; D: -; CDR3: CASSGGPWAGELFF; DNA: TGTGCCAGCAGCGGGGGGCCGTGGGCCGGGGAGCTGTTTTTT
V: TRBV6-1; J: TRBJ1-6; size: -; D: -; CDR3: CASLWGGDNSPLHF; DNA: TGTGCCAGCCTTTGGGGGGGTGATAATTCACCCCTCCACTTT
V: TRBV14; J: TRBJ2-1; size: -; D: -; CDR3: CASSQVGAYNEQFF; DNA: TGTGCCAGCAGCCAAGTAGGGGCCTACAATGAGCAGTTCTTC
V: TRBV19; J: TRBJ2-1; size: few; D: TRBD2; CDR3: CASSWEGGYNEQFF; DNA: TGTGCCAGTAGCTGGGAGGGAGGATACAATGAGCAGTTCTTC
V: TRBV28; J: TRBJ2-1; size: -; D: -; CDR3: CASSLVGEYNEQFF; DNA: TGTGCCAGCAGTTTGGTAGGAGAGTACAATGAGCAGTTCTTC
V: TRBV28; J: TRBJ2-3; size: -; D: -; CDR3: CASSLSSGVGGYDTQYF; DNA: TGTGCCAGCAGTTTATCCTCGGGTGTGGGTGGGTACGATACGCAGTATTTT
V: TRBV11-2; J: TRBJ2-1; size: -; D: -; CDR3: CASSFARVVEQFF; DNA: TGTGCCAGCAGCTTTGCCCGAGTTGTTGAGCAGTTCTTC
V: TRBV5-4; J: TRBJ2-1; size: -; D: TRBD1; CDR3: CASSSRTGGALEQFF; DNA: TGTGCCAGCAGCAGCAGGACAGGGGGCGCATTGGAGCAGTTCTTC
V: TRBV13; J: TRBJ2-7; size: -; D: TRBD1; CDR3: CASSSSDRDEQYF; DNA: TGTGCCAGCAGCTCCTCGGACAGGGACGAGCAGTACTTC
V: TRBV5-5; J: TRBJ2-7; size: -; D: TRBD1; CDR3: CASSGGTGVPYEQYF; DNA: TGTGCCAGCAGCGGCGGGACAGGGGTCCCCTACGAGCAGTACTTC
V: TRBV7-8; J: TRBJ1-3; size: -; D: -; CDR3: CASSSATGSGNTIYF; DNA: TGTGCCAGCAGCTCTGCCACAGGGTCTGGAAACACCATATATTTT
V: TRBV6-6; J: TRBJ2-7; size: -; D: -; CDR3: CASSYSGRAGEQYF; DNA: TGTGCCAGCAGTTACTCGGGAAGGGCGGGCGAGCAGTACTTC
V: TRBV9; J: TRBJ2-7; size: -; D: -; CDR3: CASSTQGSSYEQYF; DNA: TGTGCCAGCAGCACCCAGGGGTCCTCATACGAGCAGTACTTC
V: TRBV7-2; J: TRBJ1-2; size: once; D: -; CDR3: CASSLDGGVPSSPYTF; DNA: TGTGCCAGCAGCCTTGACGGGGGGGTTCCATCATCCCCCTACACCTTC
V: TRBV6-5; J: TRBJ2-1; size: -; D: -; CDR3: CASSYWPGSEQFF; DNA: TGTGCCAGCAGTTATTGGCCGGGGTCTGAGCAGTTCTTC